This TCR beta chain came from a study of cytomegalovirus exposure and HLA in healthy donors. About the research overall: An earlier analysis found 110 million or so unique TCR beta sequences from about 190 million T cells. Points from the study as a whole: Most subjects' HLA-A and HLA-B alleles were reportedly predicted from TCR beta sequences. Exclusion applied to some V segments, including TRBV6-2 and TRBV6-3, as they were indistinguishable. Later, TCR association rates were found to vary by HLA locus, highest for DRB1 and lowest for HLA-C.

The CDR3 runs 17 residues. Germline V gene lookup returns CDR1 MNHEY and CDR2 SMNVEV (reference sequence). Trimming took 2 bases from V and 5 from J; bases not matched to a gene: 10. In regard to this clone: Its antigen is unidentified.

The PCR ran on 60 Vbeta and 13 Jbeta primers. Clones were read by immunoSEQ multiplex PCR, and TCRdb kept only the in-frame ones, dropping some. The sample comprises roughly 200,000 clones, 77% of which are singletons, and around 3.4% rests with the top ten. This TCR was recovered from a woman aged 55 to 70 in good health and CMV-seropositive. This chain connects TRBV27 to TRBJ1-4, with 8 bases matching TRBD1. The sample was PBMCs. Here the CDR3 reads CASSLGRQGARNEKLFF. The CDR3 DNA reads TGTGCCAGCAGTTTAGGACGGCAGGGGGCTAGAAATGAAAAACTGTTTTTT.